These T cell receptor beta chains were read from a single sample in a study of T cell changes during pregnancy in multiple sclerosis. This table comes from immunoSEQ multiplex PCR, and its TCRdb copy is limited to in-frame clones, with some not included. The sample has tens of thousands of clones, around 94% seen once. Source: peripheral blood, taken in the third trimester of pregnancy. These receptors all stem from a female donor with multiple sclerosis, enrolled in a pregnancy study. The CDR3 runs from the conserved cysteine through the conserved F or W. The order of the fields is clone size, J gene, V gene, D gene, CDR3 DNA, CDR3 protein. A D gene is named only where the DNA matches it firmly. The size field is filled for only some rows; it gives once, few, many or a size class.

clone size: -; J gene: TRBJ2-3; V gene: TRBV19; D gene: TRBD2; CDR3 DNA: TGTGCCAGTACCTCAACTAGCGGGAGTACGGATACGCAGTATTTT; CDR3 protein: CASTSTSGSTDTQYF
clone size: -; J gene: TRBJ1-1; V gene: TRBV4-1; D gene: -; CDR3 DNA: TGCGCCAGCAGCCAAGACGGGGTTCCGACTGAAGCTTTCTTT; CDR3 protein: CASSQDGVPTEAFF
clone size: -; J gene: TRBJ2-5; V gene: TRBV7-9; D gene: TRBD2; CDR3 DNA: TGTGCCAGCAGCTCTTTAGCGGGAGGTGAGACCCAGTACTTC; CDR3 protein: CASSSLAGGETQYF
clone size: -; J gene: TRBJ2-2; V gene: TRBV9; D gene: -; CDR3 DNA: TGTGCCAGCAGCATTCGCACGGGGTCCGAGACCGGGGAGCTGTTTTTT; CDR3 protein: CASSIRTGSETGELFF
clone size: -; J gene: TRBJ2-2; V gene: TRBV5-6; D gene: -; CDR3 DNA: TGTGCCAGCAGCCCATACAGGGCTCGGGCCGGGGAGCTGTTTTTT; CDR3 protein: CASSPYRARAGELFF
clone size: -; J gene: TRBJ2-7; V gene: TRBV19; D gene: TRBD1; CDR3 DNA: TGTGCCAGTAGTACCCCACAGGGGCGCGAGCAGTACTTC; CDR3 protein: CASSTPQGREQYF
clone size: -; J gene: TRBJ1-1; V gene: TRBV30; D gene: TRBD1; CDR3 DNA: TGTGCCTGGAGTCTGACCAGGGGGTCGAGGGGCACTGAAGCTTTCTTT; CDR3 protein: CAWSLTRGSRGTEAFF
clone size: -; J gene: TRBJ2-2; V gene: TRBV5-5; D gene: -; CDR3 DNA: TGTGCCAGCAGCCCAGGAAACACCGGGGAGCTGTTTTTT; CDR3 protein: CASSPGNTGELFF
clone size: -; J gene: TRBJ2-7; V gene: TRBV5-1; D gene: -; CDR3 DNA: TGCGCCAGCAGTGGGTGGGGGGACTCCTACGAGCAGTACTTC; CDR3 protein: CASSGWGDSYEQYF
clone size: -; J gene: TRBJ2-1; V gene: TRBV4-2; D gene: TRBD2; CDR3 DNA: TGTGCCAGCAGCCAAGATAAGACTAGCGGGTTTCATGAGCAGTTCTTC; CDR3 protein: CASSQDKTSGFHEQFF
clone size: once; J gene: TRBJ2-3; V gene: TRBV29-1; D gene: TRBD1; CDR3 DNA: TGCAGCGGGGGACAGGGGGCGACCACAGATACGCAGTATTTT; CDR3 protein: CSGGQGATTDTQYF
clone size: -; J gene: TRBJ2-6; V gene: TRBV4-2; D gene: -; CDR3 DNA: TGTGCCAGCAGCCAAGAGTCAGGCTCTGGGGCCAACGTCCTGACTTTC; CDR3 protein: CASSQESGSGANVLTF
clone size: -; J gene: TRBJ1-4; V gene: TRBV27; D gene: TRBD1; CDR3 DNA: TGTGCCAGCAGCAAGACAGGGGTCAGACCTAATGAAAAACTGTTTTTT; CDR3 protein: CASSKTGVRPNEKLFF
clone size: -; J gene: TRBJ2-7; V gene: TRBV27; D gene: TRBD1; CDR3 DNA: TGTGCCAGCGCCGGGACAGGGGCATACGAGCAGTACTTC; CDR3 protein: CASAGTGAYEQYF
clone size: -; J gene: TRBJ2-1; V gene: TRBV6-4; D gene: -; CDR3 DNA: TGTGCCAGCGCCCAGAGACTCCACAATGAGCAGTTCTTC; CDR3 protein: CASAQRLHNEQFF
clone size: -; J gene: TRBJ2-1; V gene: TRBV19; D gene: TRBD1; CDR3 DNA: TGTGCCAGTCAGCCGGGACAGGGGTTTAATGAGCAGTTCTTC; CDR3 protein: CASQPGQGFNEQFF
clone size: -; J gene: TRBJ2-1; V gene: TRBV6-1; D gene: -; CDR3 DNA: TGTGCCAGCAGTGCCCGGTACAGGGACAATGAGCAGTTCTTC; CDR3 protein: CASSARYRDNEQFF
clone size: -; J gene: TRBJ1-2; V gene: TRBV5-1; D gene: -; CDR3 DNA: TGCGCCAGCAGCCCCGGACTGGGCTCCCAAATAGGAGGCTACACCTTC; CDR3 protein: CASSPGLGSQIGGYTF
clone size: once; J gene: TRBJ2-5; V gene: TRBV19; D gene: -; CDR3 DNA: TGTGCCAGTAGCTTGACAGGGAGGGAGACCCAGTACTTC; CDR3 protein: CASSLTGRETQYF
clone size: -; J gene: TRBJ2-5; V gene: TRBV15; D gene: -; CDR3 DNA: TGTGCCACCAGCAGAGATCTGGGGGGGCCCGGAGCCCAAGAGACCCAGTACTTC; CDR3 protein: CATSRDLGGPGAQETQYF
clone size: -; J gene: TRBJ2-2; V gene: TRBV9; D gene: -; CDR3 DNA: TGTGCCAGCCTCAGGGGTGATTTGAACACCGGGGAGCTGTTTTTT; CDR3 protein: CASLRGDLNTGELFF
clone size: -; J gene: TRBJ1-2; V gene: TRBV30; D gene: -; CDR3 DNA: TGTGCCTGGAGTGTTACCGGCTATGGCTACACCTTC; CDR3 protein: CAWSVTGYGYTF